The present TCR beta chain was sequenced within a study of early T cells in non-severe SARS-CoV-2 infection. Whole-study context: With bulk RNA from unsorted whole blood as input, sequencing yielded unpaired chains.

In its sample, this clonotype was seen a few times. Separate cDNA molecules each had unique molecular identifiers attached to them. TCRdb processed the 5' RACE reads anew with MiXCR; each CDR3 protein has one entry. The profile shows fewer than 85,000 distinct CDR3 sequences, approximately 10% of them singletons. Deletions cut 1 base from V and 0 bases from J, with 17 bases between. Germline loops: CDR1 SGHKS, CDR2 YYEKEE (reference sequence). CDR3 length: 18 residues. Source: whole blood, taken at baseline. This clonotype was sampled from an adult who was a healthcare worker with PCR-confirmed SARS-CoV-2 infection or an uninfected control (not recorded which). J is TRBJ1-5 and V is TRBV5-5; the D gene is possibly TRBD1 (6 bases). This CDR3 is CASSLLLVDRLSNQPQHF. The CDR3 nucleotides are TGTGCCAGCAGCTTGCTCTTAGTGGACAGACTTAGCAATCAGCCCCAGCATTTT.